This T cell receptor beta chain was found in a study of blood T cell repertoires in COVID-19. The assay was immunoSEQ multiplex PCR, and TCRdb's table has in-frame clones only and misses some. The data hold more than 65,000 clones, with about four fifths observed a single time. This clone was counted many times. There are 11 residues in the CDR3. V was clipped by 2 bases and J by 4 bases, with 3 bases between them. CDR1 is LGHDT, CDR2 YNNKEL, per germline (reference sequence). The source material was peripheral blood. This chain uses TRBV3-1 (or the pseudogene TRBV3-2) with TRBJ2-7; D is ambiguous. This sequence originates from a human donor in a cohort sampled during active COVID-19. The chain's CDR3 is CASSQSYEQYF. The CDR3 bases are TGTGCCAGCAGCCAATCGTACGAGCAGTACTTC.